This T cell receptor (beta chain) was identified in a study of blood T cell repertoires in COVID-19. The wider study: Whether acute or convalescent, the COVID-19 samples came from the United States, Italy and Spain.

Adults between about 18 and 95 years of age took part from 20 to 25 US areas. Recovery among Cohort 3 donors was established by two negative PCRs, clearance, or symptom resolution. The CDR3 has 13 amino acids. Germline values: CDR1 SGHKS, CDR2 YYEKEE (reference sequence). Trimming left V 5 bases short and J 5 bases short, with 11 bases between. In the study's own analysis: For nucleated cells, counts were estimated from reference gene primer amplification. Sequencing used immunoSEQ multiplex PCR; TCRdb keeps in-frame clones, though not all of them. The V and J calls and clone size come from that table; D and trimming were worked out from the DNA. Among roughly 180,000 clones listed, roughly 84% were seen once. This clone appeared a few times.

Sequenced sample: PBMCs or T cells enriched from blood (not recorded which). This TCR was recovered from a man aged 55 to 70 who had recovered from COVID-19. The V gene is TRBV5-5, the J gene TRBJ1-5; maybe TRBD1 (6 bases). CDR3 DNA: TGTGCCAGCAGTCGACAGGTTGATCAGCCCCAGCATTTT. Translated, it gives CASSRQVDQPQHF. The full variable domain, its missing parts supplied by reference TRBV5-5 and TRBJ1-5, is DAGVTQSPTHLIKTRGQQVTLRCSPISGHKSVSWYQQVLGQGPQFIFQYYEKEERGRGNFPDRFSARQFPNYSSELNVNALLLGDSALYLCASSRQVDQPQHFGDGTRLSIL.